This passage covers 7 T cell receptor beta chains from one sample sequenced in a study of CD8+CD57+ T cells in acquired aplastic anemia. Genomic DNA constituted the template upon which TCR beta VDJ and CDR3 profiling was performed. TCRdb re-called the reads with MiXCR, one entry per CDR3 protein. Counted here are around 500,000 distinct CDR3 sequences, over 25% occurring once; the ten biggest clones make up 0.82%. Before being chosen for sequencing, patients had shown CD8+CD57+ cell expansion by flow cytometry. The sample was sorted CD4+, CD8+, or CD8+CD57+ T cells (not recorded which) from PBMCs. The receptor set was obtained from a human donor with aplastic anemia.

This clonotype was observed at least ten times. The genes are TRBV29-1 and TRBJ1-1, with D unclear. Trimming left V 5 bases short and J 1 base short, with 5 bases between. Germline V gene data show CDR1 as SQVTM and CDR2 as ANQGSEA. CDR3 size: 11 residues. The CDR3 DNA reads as TGCAGCGTTCTCCCGAACACTGAAGCTTTCTTT. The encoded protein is CSVLPNTEAFF.

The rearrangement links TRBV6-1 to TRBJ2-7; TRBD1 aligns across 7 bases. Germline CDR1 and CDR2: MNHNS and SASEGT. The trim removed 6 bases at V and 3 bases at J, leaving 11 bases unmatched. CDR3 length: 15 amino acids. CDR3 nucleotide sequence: TGTGCCAGCAGCCTCACAGGGGAAAAGGGCTACGAGCAGTACTTC. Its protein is CASSLTGEKGYEQYF.

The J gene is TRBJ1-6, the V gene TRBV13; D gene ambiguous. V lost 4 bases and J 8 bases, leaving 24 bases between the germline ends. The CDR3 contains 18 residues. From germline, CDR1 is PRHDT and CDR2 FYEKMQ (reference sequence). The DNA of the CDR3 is TGTGCCAGCAGCTCCTACGTCCCCCGGGTCCCCCGGGATTCACCCCTCCACTTT. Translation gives CASSSYVPRVPRDSPLHF.

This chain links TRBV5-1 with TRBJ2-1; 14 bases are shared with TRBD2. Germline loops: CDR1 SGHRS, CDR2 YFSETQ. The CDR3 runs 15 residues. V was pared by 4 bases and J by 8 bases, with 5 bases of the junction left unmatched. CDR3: CASSRTSGGMDEQFF. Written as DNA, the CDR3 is TGCGCCAGCAGCCGGACTAGCGGGGGGATGGATGAGCAGTTCTTC.

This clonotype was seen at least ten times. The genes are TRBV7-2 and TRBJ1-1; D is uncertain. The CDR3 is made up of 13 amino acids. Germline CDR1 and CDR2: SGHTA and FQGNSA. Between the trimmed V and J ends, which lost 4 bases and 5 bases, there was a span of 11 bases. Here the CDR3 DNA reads TGTGCCAGCAGCTCAATGGTGGGAACTGAAGCTTTCTTT. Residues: CASSSMVGTEAFF.

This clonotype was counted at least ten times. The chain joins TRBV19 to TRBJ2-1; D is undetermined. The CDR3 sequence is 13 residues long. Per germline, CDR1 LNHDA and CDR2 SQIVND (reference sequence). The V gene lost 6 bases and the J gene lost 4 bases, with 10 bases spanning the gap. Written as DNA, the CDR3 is TGTGCCAGTAGATACGGAGCTTACAATGAGCAGTTCTTC. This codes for CASRYGAYNEQFF. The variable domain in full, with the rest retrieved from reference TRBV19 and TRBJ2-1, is DGGITQSPKYLFRKEGQNVTLSCEQNLNHDAMYWYRQDPGQGLRLIYYSQIVNDFQKGDIAEGYSVSREKKESFPLTVTSAQKNPTAFYLCASRYGAYNEQFFGPGTRLTVL.

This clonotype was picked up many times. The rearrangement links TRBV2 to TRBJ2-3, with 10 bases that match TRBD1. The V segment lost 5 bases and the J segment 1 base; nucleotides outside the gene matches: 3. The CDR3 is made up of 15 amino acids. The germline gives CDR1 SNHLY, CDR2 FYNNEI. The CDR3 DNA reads TGTGCCAGCAGTCCCGGGACAGGGGGCACAGATACGCAGTATTTT. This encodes CASSPGTGGTDTQYF.